One T cell receptor (beta chain) is described in this entry. Germline V gene lookup returns CDR1 MDHEN and CDR2 SYDVKM. The germline V and J ends were trimmed by 7 bases and 6 bases, with 10 bases remaining between them. The CDR3 is 12 amino acids. This entry comes from a study of shared clonotypes between healthy human individuals. Study information: CD8 memory received one plate per donor, CD8 naive two, CD4 memory three and CD4 naive three.

Profiled with immunoSEQ multiplex PCR; TCRdb holds only in-frame clones, not every one. The data show around 1.6 million clones, 95% to 99% seen once. This TCR was recovered from a man aged 30 to 39 in good health. The sample comprised naive CD4+ T cells sorted from blood. The subset is: CD45RA+ positively selected. The chain recombines TRBV28 with TRBJ1-5; no firm D call. The chain's CDR3 is CASNAGSQPQHF. DNA for the CDR3: TGTGCCAGCAACGCCGGGAGTCAGCCCCAGCATTTT. Supplemented by reference TRBV28 and TRBJ1-5, the full variable domain reads DVKVTQSSRYLVKRTGEKVFLECVQDMDHENMFWYRQDPGLGLRLIYFSYDVKMKEKGDIPEGYSVSREKKERFSLILESASTNQTSMYLCASNAGSQPQHFGDGTRLSIL.